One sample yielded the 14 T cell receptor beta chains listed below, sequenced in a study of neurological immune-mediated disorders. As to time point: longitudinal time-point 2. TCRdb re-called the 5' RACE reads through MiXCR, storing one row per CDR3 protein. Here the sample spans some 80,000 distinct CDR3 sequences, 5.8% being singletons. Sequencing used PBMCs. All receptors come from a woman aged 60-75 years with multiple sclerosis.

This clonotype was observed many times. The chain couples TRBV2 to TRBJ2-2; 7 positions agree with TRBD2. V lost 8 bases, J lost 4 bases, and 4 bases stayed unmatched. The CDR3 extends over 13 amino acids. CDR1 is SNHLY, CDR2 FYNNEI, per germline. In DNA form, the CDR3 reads TGTGCCAGCCGGGGGGTTCGCACCGGGGAGCTGTTTTTT. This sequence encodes CASRGVRTGELFF.

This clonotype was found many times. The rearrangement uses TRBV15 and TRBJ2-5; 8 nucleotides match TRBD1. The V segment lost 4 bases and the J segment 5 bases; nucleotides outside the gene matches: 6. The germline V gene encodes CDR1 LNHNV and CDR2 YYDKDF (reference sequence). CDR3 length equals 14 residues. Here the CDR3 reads CATSTQGAVETQYF. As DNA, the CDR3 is TGTGCCACCAGCACCCAGGGGGCGGTGGAGACCCAGTACTTC.

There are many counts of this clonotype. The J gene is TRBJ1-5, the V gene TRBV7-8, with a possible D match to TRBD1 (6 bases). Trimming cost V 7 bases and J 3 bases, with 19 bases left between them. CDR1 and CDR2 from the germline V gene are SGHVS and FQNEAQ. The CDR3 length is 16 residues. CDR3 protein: CASTPDSPIPNQPQHF. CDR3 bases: TGTGCCAGCACTCCGGACAGTCCCATCCCCAATCAGCCCCAGCATTTT. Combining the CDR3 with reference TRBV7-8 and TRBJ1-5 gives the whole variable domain GAGVSQSPRYKVAKRGQDVALRCDPISGHVSLFWYQQALGQGPEFLTYFQNEAQLDKSGLPSDRFFAERPEGSVSTLKIQRTQQEDSAVYLCASTPDSPIPNQPQHFGDGTRLSIL.

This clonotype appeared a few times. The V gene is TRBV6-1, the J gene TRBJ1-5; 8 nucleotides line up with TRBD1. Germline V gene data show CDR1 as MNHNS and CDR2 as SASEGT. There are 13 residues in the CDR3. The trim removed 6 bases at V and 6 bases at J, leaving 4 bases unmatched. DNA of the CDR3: TGTGCCAGCAGACAGGGGGTAAGTCAGCCCCAGCATTTT. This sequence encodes CASRQGVSQPQHF.

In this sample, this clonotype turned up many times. The CDR3, as DNA: TGCAGTGCTGGGGACCATGCCTCGCGGGGCTACACCTTC. Translation: CSAGDHASRGYTF. The chain uses TRBV20-1 and TRBJ1-2; a possible D gene is TRBD1 (5 bases). V was clipped by 5 bases and J by 8 bases, with 18 bases between them. This CDR3 has 13 residues. CDR1 and CDR2 from the germline V gene are DFQATT and SNEGSKA (reference sequence).

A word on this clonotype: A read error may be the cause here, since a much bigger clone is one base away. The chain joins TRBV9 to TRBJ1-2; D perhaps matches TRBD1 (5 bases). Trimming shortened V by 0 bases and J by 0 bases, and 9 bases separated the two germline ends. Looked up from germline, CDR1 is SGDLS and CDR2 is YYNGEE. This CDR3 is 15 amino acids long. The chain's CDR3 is CASSVERGPNYGYTF. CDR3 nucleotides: TGTGCCAGCAGCGTAGAAAGGGGACCTAACTATGGCTACACCTTC.

CDR3: CASSRQTSGETQYF. In DNA form, the CDR3 reads TGTGCCAGCAGTCGCCAAACTAGCGGTGAGACCCAGTACTTC. The chain recombines TRBV27 with TRBJ2-5, with 8 bases identical to TRBD2. Germline V CDR1 and CDR2: MNHEY, SMNVEV (reference sequence). With V trimmed by 5 bases and J by 5 bases, 7 bases remained unmatched. This CDR3 is built from 14 residues.

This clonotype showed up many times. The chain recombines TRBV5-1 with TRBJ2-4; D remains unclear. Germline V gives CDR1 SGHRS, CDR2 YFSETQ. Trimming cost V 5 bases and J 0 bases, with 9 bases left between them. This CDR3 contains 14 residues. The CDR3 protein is CASRSDLAKNIQYF. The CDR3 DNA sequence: TGCGCCAGCAGGTCTGACCTAGCCAAAAACATTCAGTACTTC.

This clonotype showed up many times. This chain's CDR3 is CASTLPVEAETQYF. DNA of the CDR3: TGTGCCAGCACCCTGCCGGTGGAGGCAGAGACCCAGTACTTC. The chain employs TRBV5-6 and TRBJ2-5; the D gene is possibly TRBD2 (5 bases). V shed 6 bases and J shed 4 bases, with 16 bases lying between them. The CDR3 has 14 residues. Per the germline V gene, CDR1 is SGHDT and CDR2 is YYEEEE.

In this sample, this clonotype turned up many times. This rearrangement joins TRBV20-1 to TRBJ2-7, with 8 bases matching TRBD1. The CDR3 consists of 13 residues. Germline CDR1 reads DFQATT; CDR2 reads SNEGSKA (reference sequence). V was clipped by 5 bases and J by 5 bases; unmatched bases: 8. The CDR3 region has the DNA TGCAGTGCTGAAGGACAGGGAGTCCACGAGCAGTACTTC. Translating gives CSAEGQGVHEQYF.

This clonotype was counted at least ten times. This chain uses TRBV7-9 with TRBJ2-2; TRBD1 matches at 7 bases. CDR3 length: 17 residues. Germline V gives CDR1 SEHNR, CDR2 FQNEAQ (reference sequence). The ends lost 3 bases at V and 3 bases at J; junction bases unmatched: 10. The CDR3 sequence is CASSLPSGTVHTGELFF. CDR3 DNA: TGTGCCAGCAGCTTGCCCTCCGGGACAGTCCACACCGGGGAGCTGTTTTTT.

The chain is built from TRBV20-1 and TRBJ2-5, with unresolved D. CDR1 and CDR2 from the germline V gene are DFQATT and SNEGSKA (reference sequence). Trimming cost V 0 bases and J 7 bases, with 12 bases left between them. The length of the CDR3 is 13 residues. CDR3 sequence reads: CSARDRGLRTQYF. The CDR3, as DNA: TGCAGTGCTAGAGATAGAGGCCTCAGGACCCAGTACTTC.

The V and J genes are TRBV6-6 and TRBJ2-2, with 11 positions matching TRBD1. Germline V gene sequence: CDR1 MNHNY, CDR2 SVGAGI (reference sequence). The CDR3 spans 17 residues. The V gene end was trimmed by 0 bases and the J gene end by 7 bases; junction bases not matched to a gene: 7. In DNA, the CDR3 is TGTGCCAGCAGTTACTCGGTGGGACAGGGGGGGAGCGGGGAGCTGTTTTTT. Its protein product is CASSYSVGQGGSGELFF.

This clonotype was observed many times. CDR3 protein: CASSQVDGYGYTF. The CDR3 DNA sequence: TGTGCCAGCAGCCAAGTCGACGGCTATGGCTACACCTTC. The V gene is TRBV4-2, the J gene TRBJ1-2; the D is unclear. Germline V CDR1 and CDR2: LGHNA, YNFKEQ. The CDR3 contains 13 residues. Deletions cut 1 base from V and 4 bases from J, with 7 bases between.